The sequence of this T cell receptor beta chain was determined in a study of T cell clones after liver transplantation. Study-level background: TCRbeta sequencing after a pre-transplant mixed lymphocyte reaction identified graft-donor-reactive clones, later tracked in post-transplant blood. As an antigen-independent comparator, third-party-reactive TCRbeta sequences came from pre-transplant mixed lymphocyte reactions. Timepoints were pre-transplant, pre-withdrawal, and after withdrawal was completed or failed. Study-level points and caveats: The donor-reactive repertoire was only partly measurable in a couple of subjects, lacking donor cells.

The CDR3 runs 12 residues. CDR1 SGHNT and CDR2 YYREEE come from the germline V gene (reference sequence). V lost 2 bases and J 10 bases, leaving 10 bases between the germline ends. In regard to this clone: Its matching antigen is unknown.

Sequencing was performed with immunoSEQ multiplex PCR; in TCRdb, only in-frame clones are kept and a portion is missing. The sample holds about 21,000 clones; 90% to 95% are singletons and the top ten take 20% to 30%. The chain combines TRBV5-4 with TRBJ2-1, with D uncertain. The clonotype originates from a human patient who received a liver transplant. Some T cells may have come from the graft donor. The source material was CD8+ T cells from blood, sampled about 26 months after liver transplant. The CDR3 protein is CASSFGRLEQFF. CDR3 bases: TGTGCCAGCAGCTTCGGTCGGTTGGAGCAGTTCTTC.